This TCR beta chain was documented in a study of OX40 agonist ivuxolimab in advanced cancers. Overall study context: Cancers in dose escalation were hepatocellular, melanoma, renal cell and head and neck. Under the entry rules, prior anti-PD-1, anti-PD-L1 or anti-CTLA-4 therapy was allowed, and 35% to 40% had some.

Clones were sequenced by immunoSEQ multiplex PCR, and TCRdb holds only the in-frame ones, with some missing. This sample has more than 80,000 clones; 93% occur once, and the top ten carry around 0.28%. Germline CDR1 and CDR2: LGHNA and YSLEER. The V and J ends lost 4 bases and 4 bases, in that order; junction bases with no gene match: 11. CDR3 length: 17 residues. This clonotype was obtained from an adult with an advanced solid tumor such as melanoma, head and neck, liver or kidney cancer. Sequences were derived from CD4+ or CD8+ T cells sorted from blood, sampled in a trial of the OX40 agonist ivuxolimab. V is TRBV4-3 and J is TRBJ2-3; 10 bases are shared with TRBD1. The CDR3 spells CASSRLTGTGVADTQYF. The DNA of the CDR3 is TGCGCCAGCAGCCGACTAACCGGGACAGGGGTGGCAGATACGCAGTATTTT.